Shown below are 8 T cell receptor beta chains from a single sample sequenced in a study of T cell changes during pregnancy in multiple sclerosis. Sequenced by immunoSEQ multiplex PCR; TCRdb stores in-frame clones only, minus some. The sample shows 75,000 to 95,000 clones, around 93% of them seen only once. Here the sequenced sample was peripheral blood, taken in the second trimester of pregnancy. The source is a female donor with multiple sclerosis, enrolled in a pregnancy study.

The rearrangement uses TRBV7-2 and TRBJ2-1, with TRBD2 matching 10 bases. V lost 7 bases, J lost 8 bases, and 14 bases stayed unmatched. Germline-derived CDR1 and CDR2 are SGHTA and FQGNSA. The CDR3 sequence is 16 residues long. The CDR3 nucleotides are TGTGCCAGCACCGACCACTCTAGCGGGGGAATGGATGAGCAGTTCTTC. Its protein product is CASTDHSSGGMDEQFF.

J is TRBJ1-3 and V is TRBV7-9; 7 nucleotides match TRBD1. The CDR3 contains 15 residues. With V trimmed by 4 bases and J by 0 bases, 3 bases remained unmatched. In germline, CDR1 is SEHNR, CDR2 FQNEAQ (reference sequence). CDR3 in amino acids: CASSSDRNSGNTIYF. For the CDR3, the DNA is TGTGCCAGCAGCTCGGACAGGAACTCTGGAAACACCATATATTTT.

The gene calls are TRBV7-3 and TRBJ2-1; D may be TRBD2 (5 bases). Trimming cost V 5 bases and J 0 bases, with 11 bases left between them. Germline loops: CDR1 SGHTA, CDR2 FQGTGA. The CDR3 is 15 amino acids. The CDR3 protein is CASSLSVSSYNEQFF. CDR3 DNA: TGTGCCAGCAGCCTTAGCGTGAGCTCCTACAATGAGCAGTTCTTC. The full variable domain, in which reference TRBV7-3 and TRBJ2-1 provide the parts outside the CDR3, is GAGVSQTPSNKVTEKGKYVELRCDPISGHTALYWYRQSLGQGPEFLIYFQGTGAADDSGLPNDRFFAVRPEGSVSTLKIQRTERGDSAVYLCASSLSVSSYNEQFFGPGTRLTVL.

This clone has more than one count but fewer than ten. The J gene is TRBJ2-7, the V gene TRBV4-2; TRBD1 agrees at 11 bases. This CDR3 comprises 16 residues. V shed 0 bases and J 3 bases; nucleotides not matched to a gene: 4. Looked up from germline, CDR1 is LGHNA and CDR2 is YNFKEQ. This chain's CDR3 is CASSQESGTGGYEQYF. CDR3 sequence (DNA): TGTGCCAGCAGCCAAGAATCCGGGACAGGGGGCTACGAGCAGTACTTC.

The CDR3 reads CASRPDREASPLHF. CDR3 bases: TGTGCCAGCAGACCCGACAGGGAGGCTTCACCCCTCCACTTT. This chain joins TRBV2 and TRBJ1-6; TRBD1 aligns across 7 bases. Germline assignment: CDR1 SNHLY and CDR2 FYNNEI. CDR3 length equals 14 residues. J gave up 9 bases and V 6 bases, and 8 bases lay outside the gene matches.

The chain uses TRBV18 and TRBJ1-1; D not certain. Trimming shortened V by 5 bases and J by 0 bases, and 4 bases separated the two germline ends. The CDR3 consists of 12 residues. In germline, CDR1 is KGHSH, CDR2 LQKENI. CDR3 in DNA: TGTGCCAGCTCAACGGTGAACACTGAAGCTTTCTTT. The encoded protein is CASSTVNTEAFF.

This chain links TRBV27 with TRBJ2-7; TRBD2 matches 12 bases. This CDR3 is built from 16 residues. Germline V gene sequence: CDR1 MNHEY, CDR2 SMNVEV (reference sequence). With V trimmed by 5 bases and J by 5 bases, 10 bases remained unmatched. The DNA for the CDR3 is TGTGCCAGCAGTCCCTCTAGCGGGGGGGCGATCCACGAGCAGTACTTC. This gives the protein CASSPSSGGAIHEQYF.

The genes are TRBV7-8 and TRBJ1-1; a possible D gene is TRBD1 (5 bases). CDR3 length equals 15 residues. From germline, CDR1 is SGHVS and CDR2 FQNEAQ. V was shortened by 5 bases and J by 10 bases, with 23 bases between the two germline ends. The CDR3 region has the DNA TGTGCCAGCAGCCAGATGGGGGTGGAGGGGTTCAGAGCTTTCTTT. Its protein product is CASSQMGVEGFRAFF.